Sequencing of this TCR beta chain was carried out in a study of T cell changes during pregnancy in multiple sclerosis. Clones were sequenced by immunoSEQ multiplex PCR, and TCRdb holds only the in-frame ones, with some missing. Of just over 50,000 clones in the sample, under 95% were seen once. From germline, CDR1 is GTSNPN and CDR2 SVGIG (reference sequence). The V gene end was trimmed by 0 bases and the J gene end by 7 bases; junction bases not matched to a gene: 5. The CDR3 covers 14 residues. The receptor was derived from a female donor with multiple sclerosis, enrolled in a pregnancy study. The chain combines TRBV30 with TRBJ1-4; 7 positions agree with TRBD1. Sample: CD4+ T cells from peripheral blood mononuclear cells, taken in the second trimester of pregnancy. The CDR3 sequence: CAWSVIDRVEKLFF. The DNA for the CDR3 is TGTGCCTGGAGTGTGATCGACAGGGTTGAAAAACTGTTTTTT.